One and the same sample provided the 13 T cell receptor beta chains below, sequenced in a study of blood T cell repertoires in COVID-19. Measured with immunoSEQ multiplex PCR; TCRdb has only the in-frame clones, and not every one. This repertoire shows more than 110,000 clones, approximately 79% found once; its top ten account for approximately 3.6%. The sequencing sample was made of peripheral blood. These receptors were collected from a man in his sixties with acute or convalescent COVID-19.

This clone came up a few times. The chain has TRBV7-2 and TRBJ2-2; 9 nucleotides align to TRBD1. The CDR3 runs 15 residues. J lost 7 bases, V lost 5 bases, and 8 bases had no gene match. From germline, CDR1 is SGHTA and CDR2 FQGNSA. The CDR3 region is CASSPRTGVVGELFF. CDR3 sequence (DNA): TGTGCCAGCAGCCCCAGGACAGGGGTGGTCGGGGAGCTGTTTTTT.

V and J are TRBV13 and TRBJ2-5; a weak D match, TRBD1 (6 bases). This CDR3 is 14 amino acids long. CDR1 and CDR2 from the germline V gene are PRHDT and FYEKMQ (reference sequence). V dropped 4 bases and J dropped 2 bases, with 11 bases sitting between them. CDR3 in DNA: TGTGCCAGCAGCTCCCCTGACAGGCAAGAGACCCAGTACTTC. Its translation is CASSSPDRQETQYF.

There are a few counts of this clone. V is TRBV18 and J is TRBJ1-2, with D perhaps matching TRBD1 (6 bases). CDR1 KGHSH and CDR2 LQKENI come from the germline V gene. The CDR3 runs to 13 residues. V was pared by 3 bases and J by 7 bases, with 12 bases between. The CDR3 DNA sequence: TGTGCCAGCTCACCTGGGCAGGGGAGTGGCTACACCTTC. This gives the protein CASSPGQGSGYTF.

This rearrangement joins TRBV6-5 to TRBJ2-3; 12 nucleotides line up with TRBD2. Germline-derived CDR1 and CDR2 are MNHEY and SVGAGI. V dropped 6 bases and J dropped 5; count of bases not matched to a gene: 6. There are 15 residues in the CDR3. The CDR3, as DNA: TGTGCCAGCAGCGCTACGGGACTAGCGGGAGATACGCAGTATTTT. Its translation is CASSATGLAGDTQYF.

The rearrangement joins TRBV2 to TRBJ1-6; D uncertain. CDR1 and CDR2 from the germline V gene are SNHLY and FYNNEI. The CDR3 consists of 13 residues. V shed 6 bases and J shed 7 bases, with 10 bases lying between them. In DNA, the CDR3 is TGTGCCAGCAGGGTTAGTCTAAATTCACCCCTCCACTTT. Translation gives CASRVSLNSPLHF.

The J gene is TRBJ2-7, the V gene TRBV5-1; 10 positions agree with TRBD1. Germline CDR1 SGHRS, CDR2 YFSETQ. Trimming cost V 4 bases and J 5 bases; bases outside gene matches: 6. This CDR3 has 14 residues. For the CDR3, the DNA is TGCGCCAGCAGCGGGGGACAGGGGCGGAACGAGCAGTACTTC. This gives the protein CASSGGQGRNEQYF.

CDR3 bases: TGTGCCAGCGCCCCTGGGGGGATTTGGGCCAAAAACATTCAGTACTTC. Translating gives CASAPGGIWAKNIQYF. The genes are TRBV2 and TRBJ2-4; tentative D call: TRBD2 (6 bases). The V and J ends lost 8 bases and 1 base respectively, with 18 bases between them. Germline values: CDR1 SNHLY, CDR2 FYNNEI. The length of the CDR3 is 16 residues. Full variable domain (missing parts from reference TRBV2 and TRBJ2-4): EPEVTQTPSHQVTQMGQEVILRCVPISNHLYFYWYRQILGQKVEFLVSFYNNEISEKSEIFDDQFSVERPDGSNFTLKIRSTKLEDSAMYFCASAPGGIWAKNIQYFGAGTRLSVL.

J is TRBJ2-7 and V is TRBV18; 8 bases are shared with TRBD1. The ends lost 3 bases at V and 13 bases at J; junction bases unmatched: 5. This CDR3 has 11 amino acids. Per the germline V gene, CDR1 is KGHSH and CDR2 is LQKENI. Written as DNA, the CDR3 is TGTGCCAGCTCACCCGGACAGGGCGCTTACTTC. The encoded protein is CASSPGQGAYF. The whole variable domain, remainder taken from reference TRBV18 and TRBJ2-7, is NAGVMQNPRHLVRRRGQEARLRCSPMKGHSHVYWYRQLPEEGLKFMVYLQKENIIDESGMPKERFSAEFPKEGPSILRIQQVVRGDSAAYFCASSPGQGAYFGPGTRLTVT.

CDR3 bases: TGTGCCAGCAGCTTGGCCGCGCTGCGACAATACGAGCAGTACTTC. It is translated as CASSLAALRQYEQYF. The rearrangement uses TRBV5-6 and TRBJ2-7; D unresolved. The CDR3 spans 15 residues. V was clipped by 0 bases and J by 4 bases, with 14 bases between them. Germline CDR1 reads SGHDT; CDR2 reads YYEEEE.

The rearrangement links TRBV7-9 to TRBJ1-4; tentative D call: TRBD1 (5 bases). The CDR3 length is 15 residues. V was shortened by 1 base and J by 8 bases, with 14 bases between the two germline ends. Germline V lookup: CDR1 SEHNR, CDR2 FQNEAQ (reference sequence). CDR3 sequence: CASSLESGLGEKLFF. The CDR3, as DNA: TGTGCCAGCAGCTTAGAATCGGGACTTGGGGAAAAACTGTTTTTT.

The chain joins TRBV10-3 to TRBJ2-2, with 8 bases lining up with TRBD1. The germline V gene has CDR1 ENHRY and CDR2 SYGVKD. V shed 3 bases, J shed 5 bases, and the junction held 2 bases outside the gene matches. The CDR3 is 14 amino acids. The CDR3 protein is CAISDTGGTGELFF. DNA for the CDR3: TGTGCCATCAGTGATACAGGGGGAACCGGGGAGCTGTTTTTT.

The chain uses TRBV5-1 and TRBJ2-5, with TRBD1 matching over 7 bases. This CDR3 has 14 residues. Germline V CDR1 and CDR2: SGHRS, YFSETQ. Trimming took 4 bases from V and 2 from J; bases not matched to a gene: 5. The CDR3 region has the DNA TGCGCCAGCAGCCTAGGGGGCTGGCAAGAGACCCAGTACTTC. It encodes CASSLGGWQETQYF. The full variable domain, in which reference TRBV5-1 and TRBJ2-5 provide the parts outside the CDR3, is KAGVTQTPRYLIKTRGQQVTLSCSPISGHRSVSWYQQTPGQGLQFLFEYFSETQRNKGNFPGRFSGRQFSNSRSEMNVSTLELGDSALYLCASSLGGWQETQYFGPGTRLLVL.

This rearrangement joins TRBV15 to TRBJ1-5, with D hard to call. The V end lost 3 bases, the J end lost 1 base, and 13 bases lay between the germline ends. The CDR3 sequence is 16 residues long. Germline V gives CDR1 LNHNV, CDR2 YYDKDF (reference sequence). The CDR3 nucleotides read TGTGCCACCAGCAGCCTCCTCCTGGGCAGCAATCAGCCCCAGCATTTT. Its protein product is CATSSLLLGSNQPQHF.